This T cell receptor beta chain was identified in a study of OX40 agonist ivuxolimab in advanced cancers. Overall study: Ivuxolimab was administered intravenously to patients at 0.01 to 10 mg/kg every 2 weeks. Study conclusions and caveats: At 0.1 to 3.0 mg/kg and by week 6, clonal expansion occurred in CD4+ and CD8+ blood T cells. Relative to CD4+, CD8+ T cells held more expanded clones on average.

This clone was counted only a few times. Its specificity is not known. This sample also contains other DNA sequences that code for the same CDR3. Generated by immunoSEQ multiplex PCR, the TCRdb table keeps only in-frame clones and is missing some. Among around 48,000 clones listed, roughly three quarters were seen once. V trimming: 4 bases; J trimming: 5 bases; junction bases outside the gene matches: 5. The V gene's germline CDR1 is SGHNT and CDR2 YYREEE (reference sequence). This CDR3 is 14 amino acids long. V is TRBV5-4 and J is TRBJ1-2; 10 nucleotides align to TRBD1. This sequence was found in an adult with an advanced solid tumor such as melanoma, head and neck, liver or kidney cancer. Here the sequenced sample was CD4+ or CD8+ T cells sorted from blood, taken in a trial of the OX40 agonist ivuxolimab. CDR3 nucleotide sequence: TGTGCCAGCAGCCCACGGGACAGGGGATATGGCTACACCTTC. Translating it yields CASSPRDRGYGYTF.